This T cell receptor beta chain was captured in a study of control samples from healthy donors and cancer patients. Assay: immunoSEQ multiplex PCR; the TCRdb copy retains only in-frame clones and omits some. The data contain about 180,000 clones, 90% of them singletons. CDR3 length: 11 residues. CDR1 is SQVTM and CDR2 is ANQGSEA in the germline V gene. Trimming stripped 4 bases from V and 4 bases from J, with 7 bases between. The specimen sequenced was blood. The source is a woman in her 50s in good health. The gene calls are TRBV29-1 and TRBJ1-1, with D unresolved. The chain's CDR3 is CSVVHTTEAFF. CDR3 bases: TGCAGCGTTGTCCATACCACTGAAGCTTTCTTT.